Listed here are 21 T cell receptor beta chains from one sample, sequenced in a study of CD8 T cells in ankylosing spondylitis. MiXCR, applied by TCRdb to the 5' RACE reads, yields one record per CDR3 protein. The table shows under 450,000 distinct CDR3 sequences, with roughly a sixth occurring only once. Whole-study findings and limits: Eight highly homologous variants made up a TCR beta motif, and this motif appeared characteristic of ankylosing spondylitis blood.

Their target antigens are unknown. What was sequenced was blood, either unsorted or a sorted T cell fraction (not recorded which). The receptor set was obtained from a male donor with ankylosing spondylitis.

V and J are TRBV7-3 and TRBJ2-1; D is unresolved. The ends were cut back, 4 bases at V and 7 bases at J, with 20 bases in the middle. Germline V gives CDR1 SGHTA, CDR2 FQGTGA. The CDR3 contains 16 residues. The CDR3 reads CASSSLRRGKGNEQFF. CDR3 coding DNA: TGTGCCAGCAGCTCCCTTAGGCGTGGGAAGGGAAATGAGCAGTTCTTC.

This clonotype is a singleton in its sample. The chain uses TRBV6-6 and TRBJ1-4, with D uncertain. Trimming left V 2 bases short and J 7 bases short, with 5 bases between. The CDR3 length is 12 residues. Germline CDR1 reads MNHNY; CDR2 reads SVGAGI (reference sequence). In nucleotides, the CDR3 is TGTGCCAGCAGTTACGCGGGTGAAAAACTGTTTTTT. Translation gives CASSYAGEKLFF.

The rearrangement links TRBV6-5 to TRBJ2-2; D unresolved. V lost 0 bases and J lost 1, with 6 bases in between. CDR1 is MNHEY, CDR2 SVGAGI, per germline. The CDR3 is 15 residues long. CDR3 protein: CASSYSAGNTGELFF. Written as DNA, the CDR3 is TGTGCCAGCAGTTACTCCGCAGGGAACACCGGGGAGCTGTTTTTT.

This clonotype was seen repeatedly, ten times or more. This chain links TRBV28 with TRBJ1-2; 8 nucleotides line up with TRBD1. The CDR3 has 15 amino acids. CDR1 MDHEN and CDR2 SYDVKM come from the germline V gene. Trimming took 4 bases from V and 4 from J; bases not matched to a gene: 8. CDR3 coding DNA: TGTGCCAGCAGTTCTCCAGGGGGCGCTACCTATGGCTACACCTTC. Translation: CASSSPGGATYGYTF.

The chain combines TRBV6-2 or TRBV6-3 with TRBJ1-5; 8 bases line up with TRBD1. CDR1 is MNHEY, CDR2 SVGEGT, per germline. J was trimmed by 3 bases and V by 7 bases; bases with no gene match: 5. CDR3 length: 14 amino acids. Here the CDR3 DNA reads TGTGCCAGCACCGTGACAGGGGCCAATCAGCCCCAGCATTTT. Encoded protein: CASTVTGANQPQHF.

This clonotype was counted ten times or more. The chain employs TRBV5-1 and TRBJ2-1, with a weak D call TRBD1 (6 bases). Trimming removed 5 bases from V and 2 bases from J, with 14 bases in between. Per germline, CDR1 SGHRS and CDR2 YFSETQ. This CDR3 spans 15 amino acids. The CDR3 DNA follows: TGCGCCAGCAGAACCGGGACACCTACCTACAATGAGCAGTTCTTC. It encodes CASRTGTPTYNEQFF. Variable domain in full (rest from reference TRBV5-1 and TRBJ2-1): KAGVTQTPRYLIKTRGQQVTLSCSPISGHRSVSWYQQTPGQGLQFLFEYFSETQRNKGNFPGRFSGRQFSNSRSEMNVSTLELGDSALYLCASRTGTPTYNEQFFGPGTRLTVL.

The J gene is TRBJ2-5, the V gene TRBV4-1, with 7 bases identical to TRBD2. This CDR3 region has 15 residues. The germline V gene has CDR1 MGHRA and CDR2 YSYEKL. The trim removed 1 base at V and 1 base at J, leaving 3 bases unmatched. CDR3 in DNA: TGCGCCAGCAGCCAAGGAGCGGGGTTCCAAGAGACCCAGTACTTC. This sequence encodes CASSQGAGFQETQYF.

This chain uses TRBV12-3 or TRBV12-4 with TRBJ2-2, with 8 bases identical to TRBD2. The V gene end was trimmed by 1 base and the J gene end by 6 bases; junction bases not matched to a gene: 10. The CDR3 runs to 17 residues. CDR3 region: CASSLGGGPVGPGELFF. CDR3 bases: TGTGCCAGCAGTTTAGGCGGGGGGCCGGTCGGCCCCGGGGAGCTGTTTTTT.

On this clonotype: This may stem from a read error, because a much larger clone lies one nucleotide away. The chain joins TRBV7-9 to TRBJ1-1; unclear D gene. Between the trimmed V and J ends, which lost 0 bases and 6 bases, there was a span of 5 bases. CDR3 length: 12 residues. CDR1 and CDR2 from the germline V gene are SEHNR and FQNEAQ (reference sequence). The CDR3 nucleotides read TGTGCCAGCAGCTTAGCGTTCCCTGAAGCTTTCTTT. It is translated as CASSLAFPEAFF.

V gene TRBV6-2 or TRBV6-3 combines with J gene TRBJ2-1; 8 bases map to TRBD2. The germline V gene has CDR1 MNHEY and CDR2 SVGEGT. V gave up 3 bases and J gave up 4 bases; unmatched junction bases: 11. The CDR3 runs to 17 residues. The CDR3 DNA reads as TGTGCCAGCAGTTATGGCTCCGCCGGGGGGGGTTACAATGAGCAGTTCTTC. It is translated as CASSYGSAGGGYNEQFF.

This chain's CDR3 is CSATRWETDTQYF. CDR3 sequence (DNA): TGCAGTGCTACTCGGTGGGAAACAGATACGCAGTATTTT. The V gene is TRBV20-1, the J gene TRBJ2-3; D is ambiguous. The CDR3 extends over 13 amino acids. CDR1 and CDR2 from the germline V gene are DFQATT and SNEGSKA (reference sequence). Trimming removed 4 bases from V and 3 bases from J, with 11 bases in between.

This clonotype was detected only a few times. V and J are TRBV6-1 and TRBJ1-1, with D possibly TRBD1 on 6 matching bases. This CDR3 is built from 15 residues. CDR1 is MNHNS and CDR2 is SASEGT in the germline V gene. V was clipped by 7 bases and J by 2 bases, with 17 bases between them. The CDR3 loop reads CASTPLGRGNTEAFF. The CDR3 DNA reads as TGTGCCAGCACGCCCCTAGGCAGGGGTAACACTGAAGCTTTCTTT.

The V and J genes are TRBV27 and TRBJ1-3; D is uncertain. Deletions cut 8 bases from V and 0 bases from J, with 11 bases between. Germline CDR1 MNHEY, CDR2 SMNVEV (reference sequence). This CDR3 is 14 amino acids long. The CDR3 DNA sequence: TGTGCCAGCGGAACGCGGGGCTCTGGAAACACCATATATTTT. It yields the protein CASGTRGSGNTIYF.

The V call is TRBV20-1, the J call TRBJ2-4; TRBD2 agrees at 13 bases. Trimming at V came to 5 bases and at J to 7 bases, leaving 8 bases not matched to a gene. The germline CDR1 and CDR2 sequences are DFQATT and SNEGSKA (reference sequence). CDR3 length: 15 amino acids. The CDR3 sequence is CSAPDGLAGVNIQYF. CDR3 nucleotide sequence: TGCAGTGCTCCAGATGGACTAGCGGGAGTGAACATTCAGTACTTC.

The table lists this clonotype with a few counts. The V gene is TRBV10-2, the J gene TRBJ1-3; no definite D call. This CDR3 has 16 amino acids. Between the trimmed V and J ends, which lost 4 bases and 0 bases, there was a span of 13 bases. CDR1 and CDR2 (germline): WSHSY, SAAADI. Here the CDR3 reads CASSAGGWGSGNTIYF. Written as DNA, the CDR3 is TGCGCCAGCAGTGCTGGAGGGTGGGGCTCTGGAAACACCATATATTTT.

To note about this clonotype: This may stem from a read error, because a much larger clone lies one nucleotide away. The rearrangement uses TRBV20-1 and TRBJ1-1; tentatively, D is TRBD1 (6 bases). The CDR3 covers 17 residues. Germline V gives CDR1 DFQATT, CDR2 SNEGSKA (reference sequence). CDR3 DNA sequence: TGCAGTGCACCCAACACAGGGAAGGGTCTTTCGAGCACTGTAGCTTTCTTT. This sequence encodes CSAPNTGKGLSSTVAFF.

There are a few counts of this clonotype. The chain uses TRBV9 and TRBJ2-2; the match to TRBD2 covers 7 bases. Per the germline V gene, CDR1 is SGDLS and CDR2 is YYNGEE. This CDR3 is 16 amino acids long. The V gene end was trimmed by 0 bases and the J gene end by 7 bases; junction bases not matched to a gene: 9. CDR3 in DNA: TGTGCCAGCAGCGTAGAGGGCGGGAGCTTTGGCGGGGAGCTGTTTTTT. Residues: CASSVEGGSFGGELFF.

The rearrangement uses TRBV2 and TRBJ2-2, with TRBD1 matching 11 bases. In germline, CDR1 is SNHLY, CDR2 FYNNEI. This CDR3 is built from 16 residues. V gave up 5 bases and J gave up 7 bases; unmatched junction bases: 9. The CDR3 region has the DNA TGTGCCAGCAGTCTCCCCGGGACAGGGGGGGTCGGGGAGCTGTTTTTT. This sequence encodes CASSLPGTGGVGELFF.

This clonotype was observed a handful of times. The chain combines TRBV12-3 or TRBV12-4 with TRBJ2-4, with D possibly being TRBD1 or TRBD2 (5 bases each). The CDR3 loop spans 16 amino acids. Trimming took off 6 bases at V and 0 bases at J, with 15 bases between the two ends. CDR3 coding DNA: TGTGCCAGCAGCCCTGGGGGATTCCAAGCCAAAAACATTCAGTACTTC. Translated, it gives CASSPGGFQAKNIQYF.

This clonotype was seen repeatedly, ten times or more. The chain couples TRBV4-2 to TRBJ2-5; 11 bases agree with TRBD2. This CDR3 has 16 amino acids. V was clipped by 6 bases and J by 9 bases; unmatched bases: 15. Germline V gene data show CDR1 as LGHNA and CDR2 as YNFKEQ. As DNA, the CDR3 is TGTGCCAGCAGTCGAGAACTAGCGGGAGCCCTTGGGGCCCAGTACTTC. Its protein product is CASSRELAGALGAQYF.

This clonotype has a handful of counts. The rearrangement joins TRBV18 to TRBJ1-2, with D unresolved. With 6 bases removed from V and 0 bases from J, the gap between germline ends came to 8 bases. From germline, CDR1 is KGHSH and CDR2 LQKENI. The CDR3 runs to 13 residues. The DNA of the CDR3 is TGTGCCAGCTCTCCGGCCGCTAACTATGGCTACACCTTC. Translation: CASSPAANYGYTF.